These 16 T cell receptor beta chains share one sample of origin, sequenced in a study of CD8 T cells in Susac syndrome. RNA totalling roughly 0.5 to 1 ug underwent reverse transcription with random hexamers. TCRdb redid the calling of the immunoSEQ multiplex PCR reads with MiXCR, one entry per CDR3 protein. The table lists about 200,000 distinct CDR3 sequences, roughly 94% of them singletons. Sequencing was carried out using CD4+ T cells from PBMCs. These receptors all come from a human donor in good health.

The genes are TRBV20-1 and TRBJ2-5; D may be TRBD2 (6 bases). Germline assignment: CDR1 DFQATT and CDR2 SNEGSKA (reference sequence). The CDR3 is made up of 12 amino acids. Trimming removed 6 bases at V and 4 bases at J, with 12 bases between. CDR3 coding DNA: TGCAGTGCCCGGGAGATAGGAGAGACCCAGTACTTC. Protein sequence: CSAREIGETQYF.

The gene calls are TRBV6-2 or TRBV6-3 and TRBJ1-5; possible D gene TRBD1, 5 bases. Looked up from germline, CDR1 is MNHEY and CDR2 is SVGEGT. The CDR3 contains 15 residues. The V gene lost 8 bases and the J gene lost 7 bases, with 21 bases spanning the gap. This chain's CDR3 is CASCNPGGSGQPQHF. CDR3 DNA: TGTGCCAGCTGCAACCCCGGGGGATCGGGCCAGCCCCAGCATTTT.

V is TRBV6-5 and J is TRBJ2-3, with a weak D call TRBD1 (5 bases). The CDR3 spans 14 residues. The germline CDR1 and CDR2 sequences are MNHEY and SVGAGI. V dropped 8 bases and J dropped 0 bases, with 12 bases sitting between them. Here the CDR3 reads CASRTQSSTDTQYF. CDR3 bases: TGTGCCAGCCGGACACAGTCGAGCACAGATACGCAGTATTTT.

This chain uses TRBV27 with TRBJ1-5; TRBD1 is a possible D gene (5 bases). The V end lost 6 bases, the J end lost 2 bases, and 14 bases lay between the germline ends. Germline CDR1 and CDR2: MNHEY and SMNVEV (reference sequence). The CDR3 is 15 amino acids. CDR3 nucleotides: TGTGCCAGCAGAAGTGGGGCTCGGGGCAATCAGCCCCAGCATTTT. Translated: CASRSGARGNQPQHF.

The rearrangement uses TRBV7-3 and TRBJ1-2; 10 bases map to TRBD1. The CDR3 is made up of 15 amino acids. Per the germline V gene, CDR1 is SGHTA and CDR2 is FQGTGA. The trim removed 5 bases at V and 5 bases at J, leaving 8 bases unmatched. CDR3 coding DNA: TGTGCCAGCAGCGAAGCTGGGACAGGGGCTTATGGCTACACCTTC. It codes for CASSEAGTGAYGYTF.

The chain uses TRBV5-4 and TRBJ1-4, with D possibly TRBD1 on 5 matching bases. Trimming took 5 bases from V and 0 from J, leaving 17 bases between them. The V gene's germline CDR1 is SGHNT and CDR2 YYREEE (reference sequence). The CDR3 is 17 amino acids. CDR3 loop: CASSLSPGGATNEKLFF. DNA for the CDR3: TGTGCCAGCAGTCTATCACCCGGAGGGGCAACTAATGAAAAACTGTTTTTT.

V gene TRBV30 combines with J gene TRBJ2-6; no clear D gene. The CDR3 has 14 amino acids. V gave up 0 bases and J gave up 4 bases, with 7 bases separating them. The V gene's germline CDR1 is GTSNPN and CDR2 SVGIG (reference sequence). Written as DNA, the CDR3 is TGTGCCTGGAGTGTATATGGCGGGGCCAACGTCCTGACTTTC. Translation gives CAWSVYGGANVLTF.

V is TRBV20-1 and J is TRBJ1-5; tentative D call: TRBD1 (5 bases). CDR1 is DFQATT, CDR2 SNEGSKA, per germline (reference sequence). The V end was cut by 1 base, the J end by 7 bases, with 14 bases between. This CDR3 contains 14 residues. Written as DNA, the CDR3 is TGCAGTGCTAGAGCAGGGCTGCGTGCCCAGCCCCAGCATTTT. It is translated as CSARAGLRAQPQHF.

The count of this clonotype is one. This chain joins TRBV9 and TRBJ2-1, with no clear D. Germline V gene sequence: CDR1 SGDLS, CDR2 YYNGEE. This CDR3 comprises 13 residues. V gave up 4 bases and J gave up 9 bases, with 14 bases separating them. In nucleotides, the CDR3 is TGTGCCAGCAGCTTCACTATCGTGGGTGAGCAGTTCTTC. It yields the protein CASSFTIVGEQFF.

The DNA for the CDR3 is TGTGCCAGCAGTCCAGGACCCCGCTATGGCTACACCTTC. It translates to CASSPGPRYGYTF. The chain employs TRBV6-5 and TRBJ1-2; no clear D gene. Germline V gene lookup returns CDR1 MNHEY and CDR2 SVGAGI. This CDR3 is built from 13 residues. Deletions cut 5 bases from V and 4 bases from J, with 11 bases between.

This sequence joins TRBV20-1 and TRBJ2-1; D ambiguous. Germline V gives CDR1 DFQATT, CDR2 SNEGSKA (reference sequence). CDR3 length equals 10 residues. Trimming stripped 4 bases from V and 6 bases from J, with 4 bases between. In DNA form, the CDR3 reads TGCAGTGCTACTGCCAATGAGCAGTTCTTC. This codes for CSATANEQFF.

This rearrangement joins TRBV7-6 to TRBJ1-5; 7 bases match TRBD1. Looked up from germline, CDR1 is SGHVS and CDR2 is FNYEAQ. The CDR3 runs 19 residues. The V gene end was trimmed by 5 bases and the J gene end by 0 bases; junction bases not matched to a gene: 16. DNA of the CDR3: TGTGCCAGCAGCCCACAGGGGAGCGTTATACGGTATAGCAATCAGCCCCAGCATTTT. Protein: CASSPQGSVIRYSNQPQHF.

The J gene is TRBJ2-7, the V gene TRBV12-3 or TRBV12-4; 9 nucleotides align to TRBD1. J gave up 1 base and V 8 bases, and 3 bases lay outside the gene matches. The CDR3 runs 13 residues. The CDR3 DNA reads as TGTGCCAGCGAGGACAGGGGATCCTACGAGCAGTACTTC. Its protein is CASEDRGSYEQYF.

CDR3 coding DNA: TGCAGCGTTGGAGGGGCAGAGACCCAGTACTTC. As protein: CSVGGAETQYF. V gene TRBV29-1 combines with J gene TRBJ2-5; D is tentatively TRBD1 or TRBD2 (5 bases each). This CDR3 region has 11 residues. Trimming removed 4 bases at V and 4 bases at J, with 7 bases between. CDR1 is SQVTM, CDR2 ANQGSEA, per germline.

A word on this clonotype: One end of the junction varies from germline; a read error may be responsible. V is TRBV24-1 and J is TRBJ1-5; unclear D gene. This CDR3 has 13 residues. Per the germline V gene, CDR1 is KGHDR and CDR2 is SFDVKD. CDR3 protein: CATSDPPLPGSSF. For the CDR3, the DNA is TGTGCCACCAGTGACCCCCCCTTGCCGGGCAGCAGTTTT.

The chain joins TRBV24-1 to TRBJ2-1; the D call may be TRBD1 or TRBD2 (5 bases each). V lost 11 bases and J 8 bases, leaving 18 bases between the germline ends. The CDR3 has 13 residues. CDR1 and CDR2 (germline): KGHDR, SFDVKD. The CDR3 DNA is TGTGCCATAGCCGGGACGGTATCCGATGAGCAGTTCTTC. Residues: CAIAGTVSDEQFF.